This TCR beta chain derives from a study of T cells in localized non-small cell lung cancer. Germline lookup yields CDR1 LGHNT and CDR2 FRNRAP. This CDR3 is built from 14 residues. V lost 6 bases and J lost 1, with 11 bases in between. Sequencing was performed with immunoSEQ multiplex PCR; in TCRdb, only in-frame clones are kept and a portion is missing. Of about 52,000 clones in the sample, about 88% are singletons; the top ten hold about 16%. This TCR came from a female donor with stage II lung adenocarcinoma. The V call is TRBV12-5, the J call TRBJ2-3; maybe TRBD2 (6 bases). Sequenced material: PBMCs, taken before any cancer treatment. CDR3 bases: TGTGCTAGTGGCCGAGCGGGTGGCACAGATACGCAGTATTTT. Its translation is CASGRAGGTDTQYF. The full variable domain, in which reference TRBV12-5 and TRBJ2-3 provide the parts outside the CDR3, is DARVTQTPRHKVTEMGQEVTMRCQPILGHNTVFWYRQTMMQGLELLAYFRNRAPLDDSGMPKDRFSAEMPDATLATLKIQPSEPRDSAVYFCASGRAGGTDTQYFGPGTRLTVL.